This T cell receptor beta chain was sequenced in a study of siplizumab effects on memory and regulatory T cells. Produced via immunoSEQ multiplex PCR; TCRdb's table is partial and in-frame only. Of roughly 3,100 clones listed, 55% are singletons. Remarks on this clone: Its specificity is unknown.

The germline V gene encodes CDR1 SGHAT and CDR2 FQDESV (reference sequence). The V end lost 0 bases, the J end lost 2 bases, and 9 bases lay between the germline ends. The CDR3 has 15 residues. Kept together in coculture, the mixed lymphocyte reaction cells spent less than seven days at 37°C. Regarding the study as a whole: Treatment with siplizumab left mappable alloreactive CD4+ clones averaging roughly 70% Treg-derived, compared with 25% to 30% in controls. Among sequences traceable to unstimulated CD4+ memory cells, alloreactive ones were significantly reduced by siplizumab.

Sequenced: CFSE-low (dividing) CD8+ T cells sorted from an allogeneic mixed lymphocyte reaction. The chain carries TRBV11-1 and TRBJ2-3; no definite D call. The source is a human donor in good health; the cells came from an allogeneic mixed lymphocyte reaction. Some clones in this sample may be carry-over from other donors' samples. CDR3 loop: CASSLARTPTDTQYF. The CDR3 bases are TGTGCCAGCAGCTTAGCGAGGACCCCCACAGATACGCAGTATTTT.